Listed here are 15 T cell receptor beta chains from one sample, sequenced in a study of blood T cell repertoires in COVID-19 (dated by TCRdb to 2018 to 2020). The library was built by means of the immunoSEQ multiplex PCR assay. TCRdb provides this immuneACCESS table in a form limited to in-frame rearrangements. Some clones are lacking; in checked studies, under half of them reflect an unresolved V gene, and why the rest are absent is not known. This sample comprises more than 200,000 clones, approximately 86% of them detected only once. The top ten constitute approximately 1.7% of the sample. The specimen was PBMCs or T cells enriched from blood (not recorded which). The receptors here all came from a woman aged 45-65 years who had recovered from COVID-19.

The chain is built from TRBV7-8 and TRBJ2-7, with 9 bases lining up with TRBD2. V shed 5 bases and J 7 bases; nucleotides not matched to a gene: 9. The germline CDR1 and CDR2 sequences are SGHVS and FQNEAQ. This CDR3 has 14 residues. CDR3 nucleotide sequence: TGTGCCAGCAGCCCACTAGCGGGTGGAGAAGAGCAGTACTTC. Translated, it gives CASSPLAGGEEQYF.

The chain couples TRBV7-2 to TRBJ1-6, with D possibly matching TRBD1 (6 bases). The CDR3 has 16 amino acids. Germline values: CDR1 SGHTA, CDR2 FQGNSA. V lost 1 base to trimming and J lost 10 bases, with 17 bases between them. The CDR3 DNA reads TGTGCCAGCAGCTTAGTAGTCGCCCCGGGGGGCTCACCCCTCCACTTT. It is translated as CASSLVVAPGGSPLHF.

The V gene is TRBV7-9, the J gene TRBJ1-2, with D tentatively TRBD1 (6 bases). The CDR3 is made up of 13 amino acids. Between the trimmed V and J ends, which lost 5 bases and 5 bases, there was a span of 12 bases. Looked up from germline, CDR1 is SEHNR and CDR2 is FQNEAQ (reference sequence). CDR3 DNA sequence: TGTGCCAGCAGCCGGACAGACCCGTATGGCTACACCTTC. Protein product: CASSRTDPYGYTF.

This clone was detected once. The rearrangement uses TRBV12-3 or TRBV12-4 and TRBJ2-5; D uncertain. This CDR3 is built from 11 residues. V lost 8 bases and J lost 5, with 9 bases in between. CDR3 region: CASGAEETQYF. The CDR3 DNA is TGTGCCAGCGGAGCCGAGGAGACCCAGTACTTC.

This clone was counted a single time. This sequence joins TRBV7-2 and TRBJ1-2, with D unclear. In germline, CDR1 is SGHTA, CDR2 FQGNSA. The CDR3 covers 14 residues. The V end was cut by 2 bases, the J end by 2 bases, with 9 bases between. The CDR3: CASSLTVWNYGYTF. Written as DNA, the CDR3 is TGTGCCAGCAGCTTAACGGTCTGGAACTATGGCTACACCTTC.

V is TRBV4-1 and J is TRBJ2-3, with a tentative D call TRBD2 (6 bases). Germline CDR1 is MGHRA and CDR2 is YSYEKL. V was cut by 4 bases and J by 2 bases, with 7 bases left in between. The CDR3 has 13 residues. The CDR3 nucleotides are TGCGCCAGCAGCCGGCGGGACACAGATACGCAGTATTTT. It specifies CASSRRDTDTQYF.

This clone came up a few times. The V and J genes are TRBV27 and TRBJ2-7, with 11 bases that match TRBD2. Trimming at V came to 5 bases and at J to 2 bases, leaving 8 bases not matched to a gene. Per germline, CDR1 MNHEY and CDR2 SMNVEV (reference sequence). CDR3 size: 16 residues. The CDR3 is CASSGGSGRGPYEQYF. The CDR3 DNA follows: TGTGCCAGCAGTGGTGGTAGCGGGAGGGGCCCCTACGAGCAGTACTTC.

The V call is TRBV7-9, the J call TRBJ2-1, with D possibly being TRBD2 (5 bases). CDR3 size: 15 residues. The V gene's germline CDR1 is SEHNR and CDR2 FQNEAQ (reference sequence). V was shortened by 5 bases and J by 4 bases, with 15 bases between the two germline ends. The CDR3 bases are TGTGCCAGCAGCCCTACGGGGAAAGGGTACAATGAGCAGTTCTTC. Its translation is CASSPTGKGYNEQFF.

The rearrangement links TRBV18 to TRBJ1-5; TRBD1 matches 10 bases. Germline-derived CDR1 and CDR2 are KGHSH and LQKENI. CDR3 size: 16 residues. V lost 4 bases, J lost 0 bases, and 3 bases stayed unmatched. The chain's CDR3 is CASSLRDRGSNQPQHF. The DNA of the CDR3 is TGTGCCAGCTCACTCCGGGACAGGGGTAGCAATCAGCCCCAGCATTTT.

This clone came up once. The chain has TRBV28 and TRBJ1-4; 7 nucleotides match TRBD1. The CDR3 has 15 amino acids. V shed 5 bases and J 5 bases; nucleotides not matched to a gene: 8. CDR1 and CDR2 (germline): MDHEN, SYDVKM. CDR3 nucleotide sequence: TGTGCCAGCAGTCTGGGTCAGGGGGTGAATGAAAAACTGTTTTTT. Translating it yields CASSLGQGVNEKLFF. The whole variable domain, remainder taken from reference TRBV28 and TRBJ1-4, is DVKVTQSSRYLVKRTGEKVFLECVQDMDHENMFWYRQDPGLGLRLIYFSYDVKMKEKGDIPEGYSVSREKKERFSLILESASTNQTSMYLCASSLGQGVNEKLFFGSGTQLSVL.

J is TRBJ1-1 and V is TRBV28; 11 nucleotides agree with TRBD1. V lost 2 bases, J lost 7 bases, and 6 bases stayed unmatched. Germline CDR1 MDHEN, CDR2 SYDVKM. The CDR3 is 15 residues long. The CDR3 DNA is TGTGCCAGCAGTTTACCTGGACAGGGGGCGATTGAAGCTTTCTTT. Protein product: CASSLPGQGAIEAFF.

The rearrangement uses TRBV7-9 and TRBJ2-7; no definite D call. Germline V gene sequence: CDR1 SEHNR, CDR2 FQNEAQ (reference sequence). Trimming cost V 0 bases and J 7 bases, with 13 bases left between them. The CDR3 sequence is 14 residues long. The CDR3 DNA reads TGTGCCAGCAGCTTAGCGTCAAGTCGTCGGGAGCAGTACTTC. Encoded protein: CASSLASSRREQYF.

This chain uses TRBV14 with TRBJ2-2, with D perhaps matching TRBD1 (6 bases). The CDR3 extends over 15 amino acids. The V and J ends lost 4 bases and 3 bases respectively, with 12 bases between them. Germline CDR1 and CDR2: SGHDN and FVKESK. In DNA, the CDR3 is TGTGCCAGCAGCCCTACAGGGATATACACCGGGGAGCTGTTTTTT. Protein: CASSPTGIYTGELFF.

The CDR3 region has the DNA TGTGCCACCAGCAGAGAGGGTTCAGGGACAGGATATAGCAATCAGCCCCAGCATTTT. It specifies CATSREGSGTGYSNQPQHF. The chain couples TRBV15 to TRBJ1-5, with 8 bases matching TRBD1. From germline, CDR1 is LNHNV and CDR2 YYDKDF (reference sequence). This CDR3 contains 19 residues. V gave up 0 bases and J gave up 0 bases; unmatched junction bases: 10.

The genes are TRBV18 and TRBJ2-7; 11 bases align to TRBD2. The CDR3 runs 14 residues. CDR1 is KGHSH, CDR2 LQKENI, per germline. Trimming at V came to 2 bases and at J to 6 bases, leaving 3 bases not matched to a gene. CDR3 sequence: CASSPELAGGEQYF. The CDR3 coding sequence is TGTGCCAGCTCACCAGAGCTAGCGGGAGGCGAGCAGTACTTC. The variable domain in full, completed from reference TRBV18 and TRBJ2-7, reads NAGVMQNPRHLVRRRGQEARLRCSPMKGHSHVYWYRQLPEEGLKFMVYLQKENIIDESGMPKERFSAEFPKEGPSILRIQQVVRGDSAAYFCASSPELAGGEQYFGPGTRLTVT.